This note documents a single T cell receptor beta chain sequence. The antigen this receptor binds is unknown. Per-base quality was not reported, and no clone a single base away is much larger than it. From the cysteine through the phenylalanine, the CDR3 covers 13 amino acids. CDR3 DNA is the only sequence kept; it has 39 bases, read in frame from the first base. This entry belongs to a study of beta chain features in type 1 diabetes (dated by TCRdb to the late 2010s). Some background on the complete study: Mean age, gender distribution, total cell number and subset yield did not differ between patients and healthy donors. A total of roughly 100 million sorted cells were examined across all samples, and RNA yield correlated strongly with the number of cells per subset. In the study, TCRB repertoires of sorted circulating CD4+ T cell subsets from recently diagnosed type 1 diabetes patients were compared with those of matched healthy donors. Naive and central memory subsets were obtained from all 28 donors, but regulatory and stem cell-like memory subsets were isolated from only 8 patients and about 8 healthy donors. What the research found in general, with its limitations: Because small numbers of individuals were included in the HLA sub-analyses, any influence of HLA type on TCRB rearrangement was left unresolved. Naive, central memory and regulatory TCRB repertoires appeared to be more similar among patients than among healthy donors. At VDJ recombination sites, patients with type 1 diabetes made fewer insertions and deleted more nucleotides, a pattern implying thymic rearrangement abnormalities. In all four CD4+ subsets, TCRB CDR3 length was moderately but significantly shorter in type 1 diabetes patients. Shorter templates might be favored by PCR, yet because patient and control samples were amplified and corrected together, any such skew would affect both groups equally. Because cDNA was sequenced instead of genomic DNA, activated cells with high expression could be over-represented, although the groups did not differ in activation or CD3 levels.

The entire isolated RNA was reverse transcribed using the High Capacity cDNA Reverse Transcription Kit, and thus expressed TCRB transcripts were sequenced. Deep immunoSEQ sequencing was performed on naive, central memory and regulatory T cell samples, with an average of roughly 3.5 million total reads per sample. After sorted cells were lysed in RLT buffer, RNA was extracted with DNase-treated RNeasy Micro or Mini kits, with the choice depending on cell number. Each cell subset was processed on its own to prevent cross-contamination, while patient and healthy donor samples were processed together. The immunoSEQ multiplex PCR was used to amplify TCRB sequences from cDNA, generating 87-bp fragments that spanned the CDR3 region. Sequencing of the amplicons was performed on the Illumina HiSeq platform. Concerning the study's data processing: PCR bias was corrected computationally using synthetic template baselines, and reads within Hamming distance 2 were collapsed, with unmergeable singletons discarded. Reads were aligned against IMGT to assign V, D and J genes, CDR3 length and insertions or deletions at six rearrangement sites. Within each subset, clonotype counts were normalized to sorted cell number, and only after that were true diversity and Gini coefficients computed with the tcR R package. The overlap coefficient, calculated on TCRB nucleotide sequences, was used to quantify repertoire sharing. Out-of-frame TCRB sequences from naive cells were analyzed as a proxy for the pre-selection repertoire. TCRdb mirrors the immuneACCESS table, restricted to in-frame sequences. Some clones are absent from its copies; in checked studies, under half trace to an unresolved V gene, and the reason for the others is unknown. V and J calls and clone size are those listed in that table; D and trimming were worked out from the DNA. This sample gives some 240,000 clones in total; approximately 16% of them show up just once. Jointly, the top ten make up about 0.092% of the sample.

From each donor, a single peripheral blood sample of approximately 0.11 L on average was drawn into heparinised tubes. A BD FACSAria II and a panel including CD45RO, CCR7, CD25, CD127, CD95 and CD27 were used to sort naive, central memory, regulatory and stem cell-like memory CD4+ T cells. A purity above 98% was achieved for all sorted populations. PBMCs were isolated immediately by Lymphoprep density gradient centrifugation and stained directly without culture. So that batch effects would be minimized, each experiment stained and sorted samples in pairs, pairing one healthy donor with one patient.

This TCR was sampled from a man younger than 40 with type 1 diabetes. The chain uses TRBV21-1 and TRBJ2-7; TRBD1 is taken as the D call from the table, unchecked against the DNA. TRBV21-1 is described as a pseudogene. Material: naive CD4+ T cells from blood. What the cell subset or site label conveys for this sample: true naive CD4+ T cells. The CDR3 corresponds to CASSNEQADEQYF. In nucleotides, the sequence is TGTGCCAGCAGCAATGAACAGGCTGACGAGCAGTACTTC.